These T cell receptor beta chains were read from a single sample in a study of T cell responses to AZD1222 COVID-19 vaccine. Method: immunoSEQ multiplex PCR; TCRdb's copy keeps in-frame clones and lacks some. The sample contains about 120,000 clones, around 87% of which appear only once. Sequencing used peripheral blood, obtained on day 0 of AZD1222 vaccination. All receptors come from an adult in good health. Each CDR3 is given with its conserved first and last residue. A D gene is named only where the DNA matches it firmly. A clone size is listed for some rows: how often the clone was seen (once, few, many), or a class if it is expanded.

clone_size j_call v_call d_call cdr3_aa cdr3_nt
. TRBJ2-7 TRBV9 . CASSPHLGPPIVQYF TGTGCCAGCAGCCCTCACCTAGGCCCTCCGATAGTGCAGTACTTC
. TRBJ1-2 TRBV10-3 . CAIKAGEGLDGYTF TGTGCCATCAAGGCAGGGGAGGGCTTGGACGGCTACACCTTC
once TRBJ1-2 TRBV2 . CASSEVGKMDYGYTF TGTGCCAGCAGTGAGGTTGGTAAGATGGACTATGGCTACACCTTC
. TRBJ1-1 TRBV5-1 . CASSLEPNTEAFF TGCGCCAGCAGCTTGGAGCCGAACACTGAAGCTTTCTTT
. TRBJ1-6 TRBV4-1 TRBD1 CASSQGTGGGSPLHF TGCGCCAGCAGCCAAGGGACAGGGGGCGGTTCACCCCTCCACTTT
. TRBJ2-7 TRBV7-2 . CASSLSRDSGGEQYF TGTGCCAGCAGCCTATCCCGGGACTCAGGAGGCGAGCAGTACTTC
few TRBJ1-1 TRBV21-1 . CASSKGSRGLDAFF TGTGCCAGCAGCAAAGGAAGCAGGGGGCTTGATGCTTTCTTT
once TRBJ1-2 TRBV19 . CASSIREDNPYYGYTF TGTGCCAGTAGTATTCGGGAGGACAACCCTTACTATGGCTACACCTTC
. TRBJ1-1 TRBV7-6 . CASSKGGGEAFF TGTGCCAGCAGCAAGGGGGGTGGTGAAGCTTTCTTT
. TRBJ1-1 TRBV4-2 . CASSQDRARKAFF TGTGCCAGCAGCCAAGATAGGGCCCGCAAAGCTTTCTTT
. TRBJ1-3 TRBV4-2 . CASSQDRGMNTIYF TGTGCCAGCAGCCAAGATCGAGGGATGAACACCATATATTTT
. TRBJ1-1 TRBV5-1 TRBD1 CASSNRDRVTEAFF TGCGCCAGCAGCAACCGGGACAGGGTCACTGAAGCTTTCTTT
. TRBJ1-4 TRBV2 TRBD1 CASTQAGQVNEKLFF TGTGCCAGCACCCAAGCCGGACAGGTTAATGAAAAACTGTTTTTT
. TRBJ1-5 TRBV27 . CASSPGIHGQPQHF TGTGCCAGCAGTCCCGGGATCCACGGTCAGCCCCAGCATTTT
. TRBJ1-2 TRBV5-1 . CASSLATSNYGYTF TGCGCCAGCAGCTTGGCGACCTCTAACTATGGCTACACCTTC
few TRBJ1-2 TRBV6-4 TRBD1 CASRTGILGNYGYTF TGTGCCAGCCGGACAGGGATCCTAGGGAACTATGGCTACACCTTC
. TRBJ2-7 TRBV25-1 . CASSEYADPVPYEQYF TGTGCCAGCAGTGAATATGCCGACCCGGTCCCCTACGAGCAGTACTTC
few TRBJ1-2 TRBV6-2/TRBV6-3 . CASSYSGGTNYGYTF TGTGCCAGCAGTTACTCCGGCGGGACTAACTATGGCTACACCTTC
. TRBJ1-2 TRBV27 TRBD1 CASSPGQGTYGYTF TGTGCCAGCAGCCCCGGACAGGGAACCTATGGCTACACCTTC
. TRBJ1-3 TRBV3-1/TRBV3-2 . CASSQAGVVNTIYF TGTGCCAGCAGCCAGGCAGGGGTTGTAAACACCATATATTTT
. TRBJ2-3 TRBV5-1 . CASGTLDTTDTQYF TGCGCCAGCGGGACCCTGGACACCACAGATACGCAGTATTTT
. TRBJ1-1 TRBV19 TRBD1 CASSIFPTGVAEAFF TGTGCCAGTAGTATTTTCCCCACAGGGGTCGCTGAAGCTTTCTTT
. TRBJ1-5 TRBV12-3/TRBV12-4 . CASSGRDNQPQHF TGTGCCAGCTCGGGCCGCGACAATCAGCCCCAGCATTTT
. TRBJ2-2 TRBV7-9 . CASSLGGNTGELFF TGTGCCAGCAGCTTGGGGGGGAACACCGGGGAGCTGTTTTTT
. TRBJ2-3 TRBV9 . CASSPVGESTDTQYF TGTGCCAGCAGCCCAGTTGGGGAAAGCACAGATACGCAGTATTTT
once TRBJ2-3 TRBV7-9 . CASSLPGGGLTDTQYF TGTGCCAGCAGCTTGCCGGGCGGGGGCCTCACAGATACGCAGTATTTT
. TRBJ1-2 TRBV2 . CASSDGRMYGYTF TGTGCCAGCAGTGATGGCAGGATGTACGGCTACACCTTC
. TRBJ2-7 TRBV12-3/TRBV12-4 . CASSLVGSYEQYF TGTGCCAGCAGTTTAGTAGGGTCCTACGAGCAGTACTTC
. TRBJ1-4 TRBV7-9 . CATRDGPNEKLFF TGTGCCACCCGAGACGGGCCTAATGAAAAACTGTTTTTT
. TRBJ2-3 TRBV7-2 TRBD2 CASSLVQRGRYTDTQYF TGTGCCAGCAGCTTAGTACAGCGGGGGAGATACACAGATACGCAGTATTTT
. TRBJ2-1 TRBV19 . CASSMPREKEEQFF TGTGCCAGTAGTATGCCCCGAGAAAAGGAGGAGCAGTTCTTC
. TRBJ2-2 TRBV11-3 . CASSLDFLTGELFF TGTGCCAGCAGCTTGGACTTTTTGACCGGGGAGCTGTTTTTT
. TRBJ2-5 TRBV6-2/TRBV6-3 . CASSYGGAPQETQYF TGTGCCAGCAGTTATGGGGGCGCCCCACAAGAGACCCAGTACTTC